The 12 T cell receptor beta chains below come from one sample, sequenced in a study of T cell responses to AZD1222 COVID-19 vaccine. Repertoires were generated with immunoSEQ multiplex PCR, while TCRdb's copy carries only in-frame clones and drops some. The sample gives about 85,000 clones, roughly nine tenths of which show up once; roughly 7.6% is in the top ten. Sequencing used peripheral blood, obtained on day 0 of AZD1222 vaccination. Receptors were obtained from an adult in good health.

A single count supports this clone. V usage is TRBV6-1 and J usage is TRBJ2-7; D is perhaps TRBD1 or TRBD2 (7 bases each). The CDR3 is 14 residues long. The germline CDR1 and CDR2 sequences are MNHNS and SASEGT. Deletions cut 4 bases from V and 4 bases from J, with 14 bases between. CDR3 DNA sequence: TGTGCCAGCAGTGTGGCAGGGGGGGGTTACGAGCAGTACTTC. Encoded protein: CASSVAGGGYEQYF.

This clone occurred once. The chain recombines TRBV6-5 with TRBJ1-1; a possible D gene is TRBD1 (6 bases). The CDR3 loop spans 12 amino acids. Trimming pared 11 bases from V and 6 bases from J, leaving 16 bases between. Germline V lookup: CDR1 MNHEY, CDR2 SVGAGI. The CDR3 DNA follows: TGTGCCTCCTGGGGGCGTGAGGCTGAAGCTTTCTTT. Protein sequence: CASWGREAEAFF.

This clone is classed as medium-sized. J is TRBJ1-1 and V is TRBV30; no definite D call. The V gene's germline CDR1 is GTSNPN and CDR2 SVGIG (reference sequence). Deletions cut 2 bases from V and 4 bases from J, with 14 bases between. This CDR3 region has 14 residues. DNA of the CDR3: TGTGCCTGGAGTCTTTCGATGGGTAGCACTGAAGCTTTCTTT. It codes for CAWSLSMGSTEAFF.

This clone was observed a single time. J is TRBJ2-3 and V is TRBV9; either TRBD1 or TRBD2 may supply D (5 bases each). The germline gives CDR1 SGDLS, CDR2 YYNGEE. The CDR3 is 17 amino acids. V lost 0 bases and J lost 2, with 16 bases in between. CDR3 coding DNA: TGTGCCAGCAGCGTAGAGCCAGTTTGGGACGACACAGATACGCAGTATTTT. Its protein product is CASSVEPVWDDTDTQYF. Together with reference TRBV9 and TRBJ2-3, the CDR3 gives the full variable domain: DSGVTQTPKHLITATGQRVTLRCSPRSGDLSVYWYQQSLDQGLQFLIQYYNGEERAKGNILERFSAQQFPDLHSELNLSSLELGDSALYFCASSVEPVWDDTDTQYFGPGTRLTVL.

The rearrangement uses TRBV3-1 (or the pseudogene TRBV3-2) and TRBJ1-2; D unclear. Germline-derived CDR1 and CDR2 are LGHDT and YNNKEL (reference sequence). Trimming took 1 base from V and 4 from J, leaving 1 base between them. CDR3 size: 11 residues. CDR3 loop: CASSQGYGYTF. The CDR3 region has the DNA TGTGCCAGCAGCCAAGGCTATGGCTACACCTTC.

The chain employs TRBV28 and TRBJ2-2, with D perhaps matching TRBD1 (5 bases). The germline gives CDR1 MDHEN, CDR2 SYDVKM. The CDR3 sequence is 14 residues long. Between the trimmed V and J ends, which lost 6 bases and 6 bases, there was a span of 14 bases. This CDR3 is CASSQGATPGELFF. The CDR3 DNA sequence: TGTGCCAGCAGCCAGGGTGCGACGCCCGGGGAGCTGTTTTTT.

The table lists this clone with a count of one. The chain carries TRBV10-3 and TRBJ2-1, with D possibly being TRBD2 (7 bases). V was shortened by 4 bases and J by 8 bases, with 12 bases between the two germline ends. Germline V CDR1 and CDR2: ENHRY, SYGVKD. This CDR3 spans 13 amino acids. The CDR3 bases are TGTGCCATCAGTGTGGGGGAGGGGGATGAGCAGTTCTTC. Protein: CAISVGEGDEQFF.

The chain uses TRBV24-1 and TRBJ1-1, with D unclear. The ends were cut back, 8 bases at V and 0 bases at J, with 9 bases in the middle. Germline V lookup: CDR1 KGHDR, CDR2 SFDVKD. CDR3 length: 13 amino acids. The CDR3 is CATTNRVNTEAFF. For the CDR3, the DNA is TGTGCCACCACAAATAGGGTGAACACTGAAGCTTTCTTT.

V is TRBV18 and J is TRBJ2-5; 7 nucleotides align to TRBD1. This CDR3 comprises 14 residues. Per germline, CDR1 KGHSH and CDR2 LQKENI. The V gene end was trimmed by 3 bases and the J gene end by 2 bases; junction bases not matched to a gene: 3. The CDR3 region has the DNA TGTGCCAGCTCACCTGGGACAGATCAAGAGACCCAGTACTTC. Its protein is CASSPGTDQETQYF.

This clone was recorded once. The chain uses TRBV6-1 and TRBJ2-7; weak D call: TRBD2 (5 bases). CDR1 MNHNS and CDR2 SASEGT come from the germline V gene. V dropped 3 bases and J dropped 4 bases, with 7 bases sitting between them. The CDR3 has 12 amino acids. The CDR3 DNA is TGTGCCAGCAGTGATAGGGAGTACGAGCAGTACTTC. Its translation: CASSDREYEQYF.

This clone was detected only once. V usage is TRBV6-5 and J usage is TRBJ1-5; 10 nucleotides align to TRBD1. The V and J ends lost 2 bases and 5 bases, in that order; junction bases with no gene match: 3. Per the germline V gene, CDR1 is MNHEY and CDR2 is SVGAGI. This CDR3 is built from 15 residues. CDR3 nucleotides: TGTGCCAGCAGTTACGTCGGGACAGGGGATCAGCCCCAGCATTTT. This sequence encodes CASSYVGTGDQPQHF.

CDR3 loop: CASSYGNAGISYEQYF. The CDR3 bases are TGTGCCAGCAGTTACGGCAACGCGGGAATCTCCTACGAGCAGTACTTC. The rearrangement uses TRBV6-5 and TRBJ2-7; D may be TRBD2 (6 bases). V was pared by 2 bases and J by 0 bases, with 14 bases between. CDR3 length equals 16 residues. The V gene's germline CDR1 is MNHEY and CDR2 SVGAGI.